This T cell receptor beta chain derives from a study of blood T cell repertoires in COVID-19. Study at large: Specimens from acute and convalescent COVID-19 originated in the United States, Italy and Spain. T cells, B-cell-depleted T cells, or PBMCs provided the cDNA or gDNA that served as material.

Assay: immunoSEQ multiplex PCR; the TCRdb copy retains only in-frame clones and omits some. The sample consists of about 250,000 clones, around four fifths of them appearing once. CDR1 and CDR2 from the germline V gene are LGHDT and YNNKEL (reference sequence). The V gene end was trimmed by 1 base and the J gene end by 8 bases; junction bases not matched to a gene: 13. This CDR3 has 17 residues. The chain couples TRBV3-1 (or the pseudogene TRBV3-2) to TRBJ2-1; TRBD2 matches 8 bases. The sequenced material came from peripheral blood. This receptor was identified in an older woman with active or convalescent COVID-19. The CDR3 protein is CASSQASGAGGWDEQFF. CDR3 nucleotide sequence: TGTGCCAGCAGCCAAGCTTCGGGTGCGGGGGGCTGGGATGAGCAGTTCTTC.